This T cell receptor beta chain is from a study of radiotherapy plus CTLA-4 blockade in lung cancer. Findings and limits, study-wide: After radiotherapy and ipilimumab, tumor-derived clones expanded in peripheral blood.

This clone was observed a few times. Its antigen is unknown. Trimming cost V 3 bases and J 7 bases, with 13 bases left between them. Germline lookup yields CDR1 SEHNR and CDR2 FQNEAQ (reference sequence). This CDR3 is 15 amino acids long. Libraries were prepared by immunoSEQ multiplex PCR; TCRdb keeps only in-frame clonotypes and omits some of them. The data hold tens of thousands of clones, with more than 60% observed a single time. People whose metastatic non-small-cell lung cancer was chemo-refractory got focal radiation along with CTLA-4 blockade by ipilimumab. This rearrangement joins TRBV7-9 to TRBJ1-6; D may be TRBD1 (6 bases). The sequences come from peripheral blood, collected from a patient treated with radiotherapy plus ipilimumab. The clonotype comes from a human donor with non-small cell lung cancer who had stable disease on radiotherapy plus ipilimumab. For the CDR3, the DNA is TGTGCCAGCAGCTTTACAACAGGGTGGAATTCACCCCTCCACTTT. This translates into CASSFTTGWNSPLHF.